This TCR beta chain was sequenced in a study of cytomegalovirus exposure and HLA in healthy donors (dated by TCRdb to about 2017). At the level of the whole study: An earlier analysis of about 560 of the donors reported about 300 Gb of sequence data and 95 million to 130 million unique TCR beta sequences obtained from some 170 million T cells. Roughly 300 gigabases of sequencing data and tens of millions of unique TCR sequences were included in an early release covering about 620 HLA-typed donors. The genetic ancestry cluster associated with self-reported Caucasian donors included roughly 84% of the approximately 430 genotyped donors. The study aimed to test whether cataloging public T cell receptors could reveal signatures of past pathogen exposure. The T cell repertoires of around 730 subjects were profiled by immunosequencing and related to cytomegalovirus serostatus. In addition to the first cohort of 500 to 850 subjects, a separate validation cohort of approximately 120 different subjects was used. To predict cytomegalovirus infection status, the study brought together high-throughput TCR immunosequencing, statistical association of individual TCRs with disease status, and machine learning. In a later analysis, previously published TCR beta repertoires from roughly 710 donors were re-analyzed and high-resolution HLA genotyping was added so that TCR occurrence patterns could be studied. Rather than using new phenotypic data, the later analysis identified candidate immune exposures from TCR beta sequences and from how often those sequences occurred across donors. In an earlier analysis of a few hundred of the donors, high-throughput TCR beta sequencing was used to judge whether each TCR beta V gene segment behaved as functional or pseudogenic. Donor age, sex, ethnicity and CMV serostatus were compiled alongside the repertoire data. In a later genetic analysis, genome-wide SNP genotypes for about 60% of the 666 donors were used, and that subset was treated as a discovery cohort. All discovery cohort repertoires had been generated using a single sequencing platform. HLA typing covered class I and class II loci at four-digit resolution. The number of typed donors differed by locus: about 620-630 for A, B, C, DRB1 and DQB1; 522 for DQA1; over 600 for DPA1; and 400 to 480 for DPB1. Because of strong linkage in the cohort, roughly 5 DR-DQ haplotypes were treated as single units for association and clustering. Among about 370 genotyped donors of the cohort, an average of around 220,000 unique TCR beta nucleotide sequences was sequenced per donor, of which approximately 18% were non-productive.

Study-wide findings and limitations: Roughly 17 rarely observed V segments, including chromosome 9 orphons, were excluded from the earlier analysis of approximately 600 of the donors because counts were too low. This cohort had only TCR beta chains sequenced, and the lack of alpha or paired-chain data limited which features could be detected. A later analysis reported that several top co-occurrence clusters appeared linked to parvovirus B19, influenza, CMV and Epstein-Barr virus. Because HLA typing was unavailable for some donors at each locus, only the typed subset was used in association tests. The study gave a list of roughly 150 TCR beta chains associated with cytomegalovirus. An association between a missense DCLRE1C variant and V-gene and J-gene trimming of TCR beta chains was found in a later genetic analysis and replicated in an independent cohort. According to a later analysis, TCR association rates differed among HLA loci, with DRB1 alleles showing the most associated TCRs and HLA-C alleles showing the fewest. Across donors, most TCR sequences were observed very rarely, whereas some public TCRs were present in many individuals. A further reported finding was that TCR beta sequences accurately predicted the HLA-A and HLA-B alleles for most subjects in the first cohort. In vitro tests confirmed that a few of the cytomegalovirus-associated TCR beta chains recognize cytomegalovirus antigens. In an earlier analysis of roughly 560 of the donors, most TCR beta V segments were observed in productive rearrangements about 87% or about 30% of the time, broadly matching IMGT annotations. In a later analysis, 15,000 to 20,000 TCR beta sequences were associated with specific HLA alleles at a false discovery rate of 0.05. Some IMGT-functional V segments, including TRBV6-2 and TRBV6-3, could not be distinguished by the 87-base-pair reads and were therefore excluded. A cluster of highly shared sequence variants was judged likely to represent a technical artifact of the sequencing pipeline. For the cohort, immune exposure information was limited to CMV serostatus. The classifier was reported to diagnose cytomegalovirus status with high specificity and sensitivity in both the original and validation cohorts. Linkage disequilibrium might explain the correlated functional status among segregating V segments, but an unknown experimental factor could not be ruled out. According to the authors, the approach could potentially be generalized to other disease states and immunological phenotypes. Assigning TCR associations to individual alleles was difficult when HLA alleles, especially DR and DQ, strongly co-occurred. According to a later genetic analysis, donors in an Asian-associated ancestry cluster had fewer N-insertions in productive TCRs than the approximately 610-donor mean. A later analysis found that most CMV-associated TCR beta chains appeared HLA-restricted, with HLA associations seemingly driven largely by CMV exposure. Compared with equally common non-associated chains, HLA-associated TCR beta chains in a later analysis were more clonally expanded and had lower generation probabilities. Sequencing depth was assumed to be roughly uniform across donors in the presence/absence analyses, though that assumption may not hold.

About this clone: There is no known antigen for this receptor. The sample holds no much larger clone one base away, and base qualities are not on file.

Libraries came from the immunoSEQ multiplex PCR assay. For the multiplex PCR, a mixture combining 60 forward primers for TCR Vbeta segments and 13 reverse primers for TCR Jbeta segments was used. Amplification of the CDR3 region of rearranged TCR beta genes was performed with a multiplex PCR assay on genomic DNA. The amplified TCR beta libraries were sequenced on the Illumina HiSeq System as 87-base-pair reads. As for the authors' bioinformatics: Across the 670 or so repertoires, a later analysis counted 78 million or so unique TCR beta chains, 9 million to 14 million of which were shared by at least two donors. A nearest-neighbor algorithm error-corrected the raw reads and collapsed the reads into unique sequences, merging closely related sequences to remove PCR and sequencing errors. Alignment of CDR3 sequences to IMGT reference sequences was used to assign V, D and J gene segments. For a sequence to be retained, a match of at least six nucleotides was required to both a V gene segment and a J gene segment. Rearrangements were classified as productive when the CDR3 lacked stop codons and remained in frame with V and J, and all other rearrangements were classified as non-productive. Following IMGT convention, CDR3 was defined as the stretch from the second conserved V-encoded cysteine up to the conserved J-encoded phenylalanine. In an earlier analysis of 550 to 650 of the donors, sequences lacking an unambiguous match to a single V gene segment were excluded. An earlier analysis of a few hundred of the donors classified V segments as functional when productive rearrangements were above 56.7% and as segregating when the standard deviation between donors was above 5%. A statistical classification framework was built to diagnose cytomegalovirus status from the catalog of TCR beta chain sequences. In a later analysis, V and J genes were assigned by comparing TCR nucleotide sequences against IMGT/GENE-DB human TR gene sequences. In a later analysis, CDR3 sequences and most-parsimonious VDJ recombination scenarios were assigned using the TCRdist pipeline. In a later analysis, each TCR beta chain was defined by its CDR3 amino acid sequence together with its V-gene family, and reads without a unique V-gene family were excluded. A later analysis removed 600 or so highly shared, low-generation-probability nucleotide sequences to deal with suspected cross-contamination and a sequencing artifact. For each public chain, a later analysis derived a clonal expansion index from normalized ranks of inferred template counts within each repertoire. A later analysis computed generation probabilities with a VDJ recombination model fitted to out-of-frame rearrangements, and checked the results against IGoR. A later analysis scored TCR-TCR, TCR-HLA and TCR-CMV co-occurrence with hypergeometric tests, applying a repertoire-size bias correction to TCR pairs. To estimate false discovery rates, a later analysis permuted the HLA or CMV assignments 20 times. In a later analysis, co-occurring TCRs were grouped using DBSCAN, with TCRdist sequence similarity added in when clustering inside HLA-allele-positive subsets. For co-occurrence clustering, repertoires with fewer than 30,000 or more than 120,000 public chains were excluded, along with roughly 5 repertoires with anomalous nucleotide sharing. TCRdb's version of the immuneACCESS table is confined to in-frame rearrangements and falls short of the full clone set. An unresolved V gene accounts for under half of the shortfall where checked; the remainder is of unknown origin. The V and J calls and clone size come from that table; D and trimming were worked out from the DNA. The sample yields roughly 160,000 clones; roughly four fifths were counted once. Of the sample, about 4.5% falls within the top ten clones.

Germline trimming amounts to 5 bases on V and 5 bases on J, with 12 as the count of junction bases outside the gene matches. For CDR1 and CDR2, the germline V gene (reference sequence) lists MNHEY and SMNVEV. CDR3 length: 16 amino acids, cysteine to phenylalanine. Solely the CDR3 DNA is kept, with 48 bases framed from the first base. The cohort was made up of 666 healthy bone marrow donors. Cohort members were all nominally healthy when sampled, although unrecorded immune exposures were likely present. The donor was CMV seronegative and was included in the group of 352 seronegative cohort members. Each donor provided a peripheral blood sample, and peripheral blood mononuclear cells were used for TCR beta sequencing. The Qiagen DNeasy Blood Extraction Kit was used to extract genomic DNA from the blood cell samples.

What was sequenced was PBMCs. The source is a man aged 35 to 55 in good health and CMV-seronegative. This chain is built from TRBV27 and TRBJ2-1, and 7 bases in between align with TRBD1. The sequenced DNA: TGTGCCAGCAGTCCCCTTCCCCAGGGGGTCAACAATGAGCAGTTCTTC. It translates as CASSPLPQGVNNEQFF.